The clone carrying this T cell receptor beta chain has more than one count but fewer than ten. Original processing methods: Amplification of reference gene primers provided the estimated nucleated cell counts. TCRdb's copy holds only in-frame clones and misses some; the assay was immunoSEQ multiplex PCR. V and J calls and clone size are given by that table; D and trimming were obtained from the DNA. The table shows 200,000 to 250,000 clones, with approximately 80% occurring only once. The CDR3 length is 17 residues. V lost 6 bases, J lost 6 bases, and 19 bases stayed unmatched. Germline values: CDR1 MNHEY, CDR2 SVGEGT. The entry originates in a study of blood T cell repertoires in COVID-19. Study-wide background: The study drew acute and convalescent COVID-19 samples from the United States, Italy and Spain. Sources were T cells, B-cell-depleted T cells, or PBMCs; the material itself was cDNA or gDNA.

The chain has TRBV6-2 or TRBV6-3 and TRBJ2-5; TRBD2 agrees at 7 bases. This TCR was sampled from a woman in her 50s with acute or convalescent COVID-19. Specimen: peripheral blood. The CDR3 here is CASSSTRRAGSPQTQYF. CDR3 nucleotides: TGTGCCAGCAGCTCTACCCGTAGAGCGGGGAGTCCTCAGACCCAGTACTTC.